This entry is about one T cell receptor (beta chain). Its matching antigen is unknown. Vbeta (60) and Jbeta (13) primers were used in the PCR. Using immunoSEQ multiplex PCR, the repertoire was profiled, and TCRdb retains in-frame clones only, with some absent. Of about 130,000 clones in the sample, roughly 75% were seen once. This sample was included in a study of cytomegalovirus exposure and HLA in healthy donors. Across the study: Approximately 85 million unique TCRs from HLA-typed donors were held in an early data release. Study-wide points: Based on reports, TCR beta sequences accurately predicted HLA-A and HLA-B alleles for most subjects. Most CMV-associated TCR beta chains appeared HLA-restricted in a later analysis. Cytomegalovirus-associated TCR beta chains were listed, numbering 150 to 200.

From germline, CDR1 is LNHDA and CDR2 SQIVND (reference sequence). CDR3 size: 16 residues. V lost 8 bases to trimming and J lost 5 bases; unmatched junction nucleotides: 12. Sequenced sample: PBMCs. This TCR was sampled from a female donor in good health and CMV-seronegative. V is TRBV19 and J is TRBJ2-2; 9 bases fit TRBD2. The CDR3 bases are TGTGCCAGTGTTTTCTCGGGACTAGCCCAAACCGGGGAGCTGTTTTTT. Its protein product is CASVFSGLAQTGELFF.